The subject of this entry is one T cell receptor beta chain. The antigen it recognizes is unknown. Base-call qualities are not available, and no considerably larger clone is one nucleotide away. From the germline V gene, CDR1 is SGDLS and CDR2 is YYNGEE. At the junction V is shortened by 3 bases and J by 4 bases; bases outside the gene matches: 14. The CDR3 runs 17 residues from the cysteine to the phenylalanine. Only the CDR3 DNA stays, 51 bases, in frame from base 1. This specimen comes from a study of blood T cell repertoires in COVID-19 (dated by TCRdb to about 2020). Regarding the complete study: The collaborator samples originated in the United States, Italy and Spain and spanned the acute and convalescent phases of COVID-19. Where available, HLA class I and class II types were obtained from metadata supplied by the sample provider rather than from assay-based typing. The repertoires were released in a freely available public database meant as a resource for research on the immune response to SARS-CoV-2. The sample metadata nearly always contained a de-identified subject ID, COVID-19 status, age in years and sex. The prospective study material was composed of cDNA or gDNA derived from T cells, B-cell-depleted T cells, or PBMCs. Samples came from the ongoing ImmuneRACE study (first 160 participants) plus 1,254 subjects from 6 global collaborators. The dataset comprised deeply sampled blood TCRbeta repertoires from subjects exposed to, actively infected with, or recovered from COVID-19.

The investigation overall reported the following: How much clinical and demographic metadata was included differed by source and by participant, and the metadata was provided uncurated.

TCRbeta CDR3 regions were amplified from genomic DNA using the immunoSEQ Assay, a bias-controlled multiplex PCR. The study's processing was this. Within the assay, amplification of reference gene primers was used to estimate how many nucleated cells each sample contained. To quantify the absolute abundance of each unique TCRbeta CDR3 rearrangement, sequence reads were collapsed and filtered. For each sample, productive Simpson clonality was calculated by taking the square root of Simpson's diversity index across productive rearrangements. This is the immuneACCESS table as TCRdb keeps it, with only in-frame sequences that have V and J called. A part of the clones is gone; compared with another copy, unresolved V genes explain less than half, and the rest is unexplained. The D gene and trimming were derived from the DNA, and the V and J assignments and clone size from that table. The sample table lists approximately 270,000 clones, about 90% of them with a count of one. More than 1.2% of the sample belongs to the ten largest clones.

Each collaborating institution followed its own protocols to collect whole blood in K2EDTA tubes. For TCRbeta analysis, collaborators shipped samples as frozen whole blood, isolated PBMCs, or DNA extracted from either of those sample types. The source is a man at least 80 years old with acute or convalescent COVID-19. The rearranged chain carries TRBV9 and TRBJ2-3; 7 central bases correspond to TRBD1. Sequenced input: peripheral blood. In nucleotide form, the sequence is TGTGCCAGCAGCGCAGTCCCTCAGGGGGTTGTGCCAGATACGCAGTATTTT. Translated, it gives CASSAVPQGVVPDTQYF.